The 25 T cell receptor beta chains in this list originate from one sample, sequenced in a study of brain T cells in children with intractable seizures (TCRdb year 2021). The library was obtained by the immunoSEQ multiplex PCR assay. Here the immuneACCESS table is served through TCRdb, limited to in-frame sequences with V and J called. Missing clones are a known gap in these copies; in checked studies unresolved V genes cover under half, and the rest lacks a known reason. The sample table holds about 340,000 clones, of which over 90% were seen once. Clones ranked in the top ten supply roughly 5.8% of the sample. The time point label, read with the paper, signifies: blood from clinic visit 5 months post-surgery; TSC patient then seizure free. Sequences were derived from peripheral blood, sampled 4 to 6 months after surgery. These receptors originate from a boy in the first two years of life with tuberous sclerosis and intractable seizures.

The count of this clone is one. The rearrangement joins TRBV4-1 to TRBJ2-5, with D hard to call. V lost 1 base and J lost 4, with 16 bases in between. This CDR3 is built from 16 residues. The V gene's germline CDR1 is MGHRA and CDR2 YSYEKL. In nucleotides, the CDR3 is TGCGCCAGCAGCCAAGGTTTTCCGGGCCTCCGAGAGACCCAGTACTTC. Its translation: CASSQGFPGLRETQYF.

CDR3 nucleotides: TGTGCCAGCAGCCCCGGGGTAGGCGCCACCGGGGAGCTGTTTTTT. Encoded protein: CASSPGVGATGELFF. V is TRBV4-2 and J is TRBJ2-2; a weak D match, TRBD2 (5 bases). The V end lost 4 bases, the J end lost 4 bases, and 13 bases lay between the germline ends. The CDR3 length is 15 residues. Germline V lookup: CDR1 LGHNA, CDR2 YNFKEQ.

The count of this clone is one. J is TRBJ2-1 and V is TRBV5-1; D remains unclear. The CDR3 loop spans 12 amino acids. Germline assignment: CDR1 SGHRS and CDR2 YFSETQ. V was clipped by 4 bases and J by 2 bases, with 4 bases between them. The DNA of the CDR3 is TGCGCCAGCAGCCCTCCCTACAATGAGCAGTTCTTC. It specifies CASSPPYNEQFF.

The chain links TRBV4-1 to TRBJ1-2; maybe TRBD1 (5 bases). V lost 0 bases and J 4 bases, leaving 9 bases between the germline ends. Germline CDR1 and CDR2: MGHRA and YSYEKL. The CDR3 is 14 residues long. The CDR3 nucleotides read TGCGCCAGCAGCCAAGAGGAGGGGATCTATGGCTACACCTTC. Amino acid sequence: CASSQEEGIYGYTF.

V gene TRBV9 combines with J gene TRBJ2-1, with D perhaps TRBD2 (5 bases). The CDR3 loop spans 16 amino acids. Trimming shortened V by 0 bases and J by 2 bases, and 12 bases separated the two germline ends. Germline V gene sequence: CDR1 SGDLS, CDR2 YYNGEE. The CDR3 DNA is TGTGCCAGCAGCGTAGCCGGGGTCGTCGCCTACAATGAGCAGTTCTTC. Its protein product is CASSVAGVVAYNEQFF.

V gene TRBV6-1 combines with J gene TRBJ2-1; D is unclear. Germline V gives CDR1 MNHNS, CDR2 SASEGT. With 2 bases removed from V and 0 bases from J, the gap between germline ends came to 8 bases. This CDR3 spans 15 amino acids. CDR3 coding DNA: TGTGCCAGCAGTGAATTTATATACTCCTACAATGAGCAGTTCTTC. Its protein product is CASSEFIYSYNEQFF.

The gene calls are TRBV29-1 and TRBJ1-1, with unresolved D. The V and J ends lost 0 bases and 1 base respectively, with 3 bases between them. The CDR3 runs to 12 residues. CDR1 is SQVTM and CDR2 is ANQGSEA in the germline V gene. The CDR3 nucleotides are TGCAGCGTTGAAGAACAGAACACTGAAGCTTTCTTT. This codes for CSVEEQNTEAFF.

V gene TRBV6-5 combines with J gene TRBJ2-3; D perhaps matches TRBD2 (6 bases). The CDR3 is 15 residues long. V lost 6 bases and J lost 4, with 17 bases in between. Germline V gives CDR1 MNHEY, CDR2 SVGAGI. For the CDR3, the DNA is TGTGCCAGCAGGAACGGGGGATTAGGCGCAGATACGCAGTATTTT. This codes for CASRNGGLGADTQYF.

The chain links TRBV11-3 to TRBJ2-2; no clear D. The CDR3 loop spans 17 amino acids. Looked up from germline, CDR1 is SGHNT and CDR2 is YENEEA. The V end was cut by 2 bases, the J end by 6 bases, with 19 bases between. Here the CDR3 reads CASSLLSETWDPGELFF. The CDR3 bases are TGTGCCAGCAGCTTATTGAGCGAGACCTGGGATCCCGGGGAGCTGTTTTTT.

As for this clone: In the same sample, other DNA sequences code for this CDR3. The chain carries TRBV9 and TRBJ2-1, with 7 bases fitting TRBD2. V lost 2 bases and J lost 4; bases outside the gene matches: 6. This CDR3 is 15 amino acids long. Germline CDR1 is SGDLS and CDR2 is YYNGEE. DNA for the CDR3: TGTGCCAGCAGCGTTGGGCTAGCGGATTACAATGAGCAGTTCTTC. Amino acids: CASSVGLADYNEQFF. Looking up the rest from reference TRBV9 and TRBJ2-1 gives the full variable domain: DSGVTQTPKHLITATGQRVTLRCSPRSGDLSVYWYQQSLDQGLQFLIQYYNGEERAKGNILERFSAQQFPDLHSELNLSSLELGDSALYFCASSVGLADYNEQFFGPGTRLTVL.

The CDR3 DNA is TGTGCCAGCAAATTTCTAGCGGGGTACAATGAGCAGTTCTTC. Translation gives CASKFLAGYNEQFF. The chain combines TRBV2 with TRBJ2-1; 9 bases map to TRBD2. V was pared by 7 bases and J by 4 bases, with 5 bases of the junction left unmatched. The CDR3 covers 14 residues. The germline V gene encodes CDR1 SNHLY and CDR2 FYNNEI.

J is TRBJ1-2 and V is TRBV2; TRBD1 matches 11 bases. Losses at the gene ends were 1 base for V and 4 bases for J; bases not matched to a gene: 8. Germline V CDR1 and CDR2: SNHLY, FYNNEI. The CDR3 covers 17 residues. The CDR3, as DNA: TGTGCCAGCAGTGAAGAGGACAGGGGGCGCGGGGTCTATGGCTACACCTTC. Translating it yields CASSEEDRGRGVYGYTF. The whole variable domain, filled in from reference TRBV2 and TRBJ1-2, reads EPEVTQTPSHQVTQMGQEVILRCVPISNHLYFYWYRQILGQKVEFLVSFYNNEISEKSEIFDDQFSVERPDGSNFTLKIRSTKLEDSAMYFCASSEEDRGRGVYGYTFGSGTRLTVV.

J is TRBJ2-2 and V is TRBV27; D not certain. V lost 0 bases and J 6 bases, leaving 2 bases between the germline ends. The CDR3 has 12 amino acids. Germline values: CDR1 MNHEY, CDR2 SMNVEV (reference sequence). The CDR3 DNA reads TGTGCCAGCAGTTTATCGTCCGGGGAGCTGTTTTTT. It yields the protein CASSLSSGELFF.

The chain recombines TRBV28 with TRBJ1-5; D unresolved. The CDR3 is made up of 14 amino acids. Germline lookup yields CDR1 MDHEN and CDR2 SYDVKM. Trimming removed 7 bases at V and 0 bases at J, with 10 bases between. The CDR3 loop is CASIHDYSNQPQHF. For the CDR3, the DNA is TGTGCCAGCATCCACGACTATAGCAATCAGCCCCAGCATTTT.

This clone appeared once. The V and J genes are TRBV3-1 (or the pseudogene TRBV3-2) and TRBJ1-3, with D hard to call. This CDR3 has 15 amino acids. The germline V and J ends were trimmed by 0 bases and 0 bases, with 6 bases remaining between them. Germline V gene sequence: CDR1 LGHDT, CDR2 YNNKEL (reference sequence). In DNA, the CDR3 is TGTGCCAGCAGCCAAGACTACCTCTCTGGAAACACCATATATTTT. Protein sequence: CASSQDYLSGNTIYF.

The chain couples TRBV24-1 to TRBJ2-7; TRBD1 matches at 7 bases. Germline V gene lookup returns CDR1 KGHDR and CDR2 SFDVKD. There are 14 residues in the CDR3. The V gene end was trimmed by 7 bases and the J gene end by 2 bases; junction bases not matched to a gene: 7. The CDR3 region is CATSDRDRPYEQYF. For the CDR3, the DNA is TGTGCCACCAGCGACCGGGACAGACCCTACGAGCAGTACTTC.

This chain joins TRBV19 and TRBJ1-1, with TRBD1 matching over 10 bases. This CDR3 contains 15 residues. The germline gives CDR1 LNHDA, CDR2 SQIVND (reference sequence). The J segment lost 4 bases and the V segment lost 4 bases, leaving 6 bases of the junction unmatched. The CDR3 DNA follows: TGTGCCAGTAGTACCCCGGGACAGGGGAGCACTGAAGCTTTCTTT. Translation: CASSTPGQGSTEAFF.

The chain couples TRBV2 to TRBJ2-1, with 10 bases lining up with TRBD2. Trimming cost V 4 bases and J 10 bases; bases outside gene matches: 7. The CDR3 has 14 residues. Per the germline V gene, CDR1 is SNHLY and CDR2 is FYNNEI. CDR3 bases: TGTGCCAGCAGTGTCAGCGGGGGGGCGTGGGAGCAGTTCTTC. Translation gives CASSVSGGAWEQFF.

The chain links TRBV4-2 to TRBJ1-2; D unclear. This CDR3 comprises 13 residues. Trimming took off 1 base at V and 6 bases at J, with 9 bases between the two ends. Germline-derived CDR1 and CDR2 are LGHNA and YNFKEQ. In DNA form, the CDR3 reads TGTGCCAGCAGCCAAGCTTATGCAAATGGCTACACCTTC. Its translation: CASSQAYANGYTF.

CDR3 nucleotides: TGCGCCAGCAGCCGGACAGGGGCAAATTCACCCCTCCACTTT. It encodes CASSRTGANSPLHF. The chain employs TRBV5-1 and TRBJ1-6; 9 bases align to TRBD1. The CDR3 is 14 residues long. V was pared by 4 bases and J by 7 bases, with 3 bases of the junction left unmatched. Germline-derived CDR1 and CDR2 are SGHRS and YFSETQ.

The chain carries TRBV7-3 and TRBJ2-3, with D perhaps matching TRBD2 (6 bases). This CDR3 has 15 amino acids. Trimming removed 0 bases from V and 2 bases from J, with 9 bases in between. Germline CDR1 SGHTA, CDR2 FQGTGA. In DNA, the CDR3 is TGTGCCAGCAGCTTAACTGGCGGGGCCACAGATACGCAGTATTTT. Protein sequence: CASSLTGGATDTQYF.

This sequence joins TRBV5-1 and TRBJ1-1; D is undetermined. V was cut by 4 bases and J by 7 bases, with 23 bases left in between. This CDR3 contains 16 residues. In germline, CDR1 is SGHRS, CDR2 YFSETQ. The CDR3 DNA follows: TGCGCCAGCAGCATTGGCTTTAGGAGATTTTCCGGTGAAGCTTTCTTT. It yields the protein CASSIGFRRFSGEAFF.

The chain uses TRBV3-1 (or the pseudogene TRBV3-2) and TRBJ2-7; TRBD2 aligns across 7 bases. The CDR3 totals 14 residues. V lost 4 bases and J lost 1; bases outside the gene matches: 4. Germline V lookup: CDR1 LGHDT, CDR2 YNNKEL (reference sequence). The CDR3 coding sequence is TGTGCCAGCAGCCGATGGACTAGTTCCTACGAGCAGTACTTC. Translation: CASSRWTSSYEQYF.

CDR3 region: CASSSVLAGVKASTQETQYF. CDR3 in DNA: TGTGCCAGCAGCTCCGTACTAGCGGGAGTTAAGGCATCCACCCAAGAGACCCAGTACTTC. This chain links TRBV13 with TRBJ2-5, with 11 bases aligning to TRBD2. The V segment lost 4 bases and the J segment 1 base; nucleotides outside the gene matches: 17. The CDR3 is made up of 20 amino acids. Germline loops: CDR1 PRHDT, CDR2 FYEKMQ (reference sequence). Based on the CDR3 plus reference TRBV13 and TRBJ2-5, the full variable domain is AAGVIQSPRHLIKEKRETATLKCYPIPRHDTVYWYQQGPGQDPQFLISFYEKMQSDKGSIPDRFSAQQFSDYHSELNMSSLELGDSALYFCASSSVLAGVKASTQETQYFGPGTRLLVL.

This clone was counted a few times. CDR3 in amino acids: CASSGTGVETQYF. Written as DNA, the CDR3 is TGTGCCTCCTCCGGGACAGGGGTAGAGACCCAGTACTTC. The chain is built from TRBV4-2 and TRBJ2-5, with 10 bases that match TRBD1. Germline loops: CDR1 LGHNA, CDR2 YNFKEQ. This CDR3 region has 13 residues. V lost 11 bases and J lost 4; bases outside the gene matches: 7.